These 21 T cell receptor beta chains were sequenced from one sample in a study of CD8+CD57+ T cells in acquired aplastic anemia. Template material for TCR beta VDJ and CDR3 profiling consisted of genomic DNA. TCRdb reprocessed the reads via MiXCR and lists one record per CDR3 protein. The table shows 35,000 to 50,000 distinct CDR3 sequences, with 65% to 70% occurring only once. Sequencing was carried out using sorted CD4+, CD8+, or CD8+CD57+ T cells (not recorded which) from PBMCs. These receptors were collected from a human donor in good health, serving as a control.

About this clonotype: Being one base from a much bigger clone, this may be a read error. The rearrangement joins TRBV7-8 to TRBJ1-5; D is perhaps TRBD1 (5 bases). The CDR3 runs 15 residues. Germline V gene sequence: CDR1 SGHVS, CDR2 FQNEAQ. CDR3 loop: CARSMGGGGNQPQHF. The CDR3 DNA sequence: TGTGCCCGCAGCATGGGGGGTGGGGGCAATCAGCCCCAGCATTTT. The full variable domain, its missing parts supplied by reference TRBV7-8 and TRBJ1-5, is GAGVSQSPRYKVAKRGQDVALRCDPISGHVSLFWYQQALGQGPEFLTYFQNEAQLDKSGLPSDRFFAERPEGSVSTLKIQRTQQEDSAVYLCARSMGGGGNQPQHFGDGTRLSIL.

Written as DNA, the CDR3 is TGTGCCAGCAGCTGGGAGGGGGATTGGTCCTACGAGCAGTACTTC. Encoded protein: CASSWEGDWSYEQYF. The V gene is TRBV7-6, the J gene TRBJ2-7; the D gene is possibly TRBD2 (7 bases). The CDR3 has 15 residues. The V gene's germline CDR1 is SGHVS and CDR2 FNYEAQ. The ends were cut back, 4 bases at V and 1 base at J, with 14 bases in the middle.

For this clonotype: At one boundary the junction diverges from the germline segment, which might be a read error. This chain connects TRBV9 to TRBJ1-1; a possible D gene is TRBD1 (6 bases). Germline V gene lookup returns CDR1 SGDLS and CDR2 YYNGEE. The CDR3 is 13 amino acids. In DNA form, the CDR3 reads TGCGCCAGCAGCGGAGGACAGTATTATGAAGCTTTCTTT. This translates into CASSGGQYYEAFF.

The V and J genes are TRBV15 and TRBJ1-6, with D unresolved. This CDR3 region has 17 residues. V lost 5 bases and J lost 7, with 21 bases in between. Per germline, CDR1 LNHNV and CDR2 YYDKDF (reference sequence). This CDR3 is CATSQPLQRRKNSPLHF. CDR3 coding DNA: TGTGCCACCAGCCAACCCCTCCAGCGGCGTAAAAATTCACCCCTCCACTTT. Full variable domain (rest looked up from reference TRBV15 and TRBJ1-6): DAMVIQNPRYQVTQFGKPVTLSCSQTLNHNVMYWYQQKSSQAPKLLFHYYDKDFNNEADTPDNFQSRRPNTSFCFLDIRSPGLGDTAMYLCATSQPLQRRKNSPLHFGNGTRLTVT.

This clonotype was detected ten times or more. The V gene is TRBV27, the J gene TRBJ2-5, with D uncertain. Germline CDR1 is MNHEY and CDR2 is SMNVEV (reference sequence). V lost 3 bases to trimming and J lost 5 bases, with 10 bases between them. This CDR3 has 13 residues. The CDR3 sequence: CASSLGPPETQYF. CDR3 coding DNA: TGTGCCAGCAGTTTGGGCCCCCCGGAGACCCAGTACTTC.

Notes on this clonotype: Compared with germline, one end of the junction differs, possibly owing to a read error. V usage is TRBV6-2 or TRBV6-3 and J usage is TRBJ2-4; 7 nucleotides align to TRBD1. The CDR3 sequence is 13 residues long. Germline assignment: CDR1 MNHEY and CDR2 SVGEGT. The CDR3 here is CASSPRDSGIQCF. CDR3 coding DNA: TGTGCCAGCAGCCCAAGGGACAGTGGCATTCAGTGCTTC.

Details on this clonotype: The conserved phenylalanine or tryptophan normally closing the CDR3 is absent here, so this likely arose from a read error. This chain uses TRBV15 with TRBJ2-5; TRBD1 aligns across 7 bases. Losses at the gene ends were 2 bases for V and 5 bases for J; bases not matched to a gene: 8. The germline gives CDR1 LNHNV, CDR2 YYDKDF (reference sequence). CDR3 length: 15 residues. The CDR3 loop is CATSRTRSRGETQYS. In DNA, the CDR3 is TGTGCCACCAGCAGAACCCGGAGCAGGGGGGAGACCCAGTACTCC.

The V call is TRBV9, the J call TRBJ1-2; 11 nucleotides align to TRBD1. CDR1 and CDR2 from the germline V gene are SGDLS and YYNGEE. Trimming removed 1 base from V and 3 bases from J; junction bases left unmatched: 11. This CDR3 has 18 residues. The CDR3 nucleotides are TGTGCCAGCAGCGTAACCGGGACAGGGGGACGGATTCACTATGGCTACACCTTC. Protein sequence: CASSVTGTGGRIHYGYTF.

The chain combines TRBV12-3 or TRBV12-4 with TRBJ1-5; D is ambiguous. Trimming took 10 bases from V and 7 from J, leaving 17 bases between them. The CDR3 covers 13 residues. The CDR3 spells CATSPLSGQPQHF. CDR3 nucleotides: TGTGCCACCTCCCCCCTATCTGGGCAGCCCCAGCATTTT.

The CDR3 loop is CASSLGSPRNQPQHF. Written as DNA, the CDR3 is TGTGCCAGCAGCTTGGGATCACCACGCAATCAGCCCCAGCATTTT. V usage is TRBV5-6 and J usage is TRBJ1-5; no clear D. Germline CDR1 and CDR2: SGHDT and YYEEEE. The CDR3 has 15 residues. Trimming shortened V by 0 bases and J by 2 bases, and 9 bases separated the two germline ends.

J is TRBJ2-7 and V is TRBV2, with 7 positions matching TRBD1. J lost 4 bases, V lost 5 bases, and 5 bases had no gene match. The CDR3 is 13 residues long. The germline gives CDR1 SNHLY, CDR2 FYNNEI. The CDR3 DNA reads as TGTGCCAGCAGTCACAGGGGAGAGTACGAGCAGTACTTC. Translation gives CASSHRGEYEQYF. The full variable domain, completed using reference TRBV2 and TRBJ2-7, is EPEVTQTPSHQVTQMGQEVILRCVPISNHLYFYWYRQILGQKVEFLVSFYNNEISEKSEIFDDQFSVERPDGSNFTLKIRSTKLEDSAMYFCASSHRGEYEQYFGPGTRLTVT.

As DNA, the CDR3 is TGCACTGTTCACCGGGACAGTTACAATGAGCAGTTCTTC. Its protein product is CTVHRDSYNEQFF. The chain employs TRBV20-1 and TRBJ2-1; 7 bases are shared with TRBD1. Germline-derived CDR1 and CDR2 are DFQATT and SNEGSKA (reference sequence). The CDR3 is 13 amino acids.

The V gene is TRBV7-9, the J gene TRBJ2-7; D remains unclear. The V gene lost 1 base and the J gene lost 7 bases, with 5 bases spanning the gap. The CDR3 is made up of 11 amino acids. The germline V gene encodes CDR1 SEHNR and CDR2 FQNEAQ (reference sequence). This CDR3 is CASSLVEEQYF. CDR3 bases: TGTGCCAGCAGCTTAGTCGAGGAGCAGTACTTC. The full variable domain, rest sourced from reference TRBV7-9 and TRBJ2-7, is DTGVSQNPRHKITKRGQNVTFRCDPISEHNRLYWYRQTLGQGPEFLTYFQNEAQLEKSRLLSDRFSAERPKGSFSTLEIQRTEQGDSAMYLCASSLVEEQYFGPGTRLTVT.

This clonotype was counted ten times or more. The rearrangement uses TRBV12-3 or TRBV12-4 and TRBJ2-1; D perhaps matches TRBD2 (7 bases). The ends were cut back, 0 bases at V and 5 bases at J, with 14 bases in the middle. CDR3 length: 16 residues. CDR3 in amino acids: CASSLAGGPKDNEQFF. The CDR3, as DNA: TGTGCCAGCAGTTTAGCGGGGGGGCCTAAGGACAATGAGCAGTTCTTC.

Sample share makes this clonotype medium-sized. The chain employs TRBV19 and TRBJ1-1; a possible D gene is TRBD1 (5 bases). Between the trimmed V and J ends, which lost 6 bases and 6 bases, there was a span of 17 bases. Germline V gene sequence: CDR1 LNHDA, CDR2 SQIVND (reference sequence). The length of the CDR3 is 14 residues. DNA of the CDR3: TGTGCCAGTAGCCGAGACAGCGGGGTCGCTGAAGCTTTCTTT. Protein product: CASSRDSGVAEAFF.

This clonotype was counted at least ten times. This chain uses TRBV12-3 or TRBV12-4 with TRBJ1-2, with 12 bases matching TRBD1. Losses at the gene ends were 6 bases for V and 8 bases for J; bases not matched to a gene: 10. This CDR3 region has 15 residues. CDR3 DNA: TGTGCCAGCAGCCTATCGGGGGACAGGGGGCACGGCTACACCTTC. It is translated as CASSLSGDRGHGYTF.

DNA of the CDR3: TGTGCCAGCACCTCCGCAGGACAGGGGGCCCACGAGCAGTACTTC. It codes for CASTSAGQGAHEQYF. V usage is TRBV25-1 and J usage is TRBJ2-7, with 11 bases matching TRBD1. The ends lost 7 bases at V and 5 bases at J; junction bases unmatched: 10. The CDR3 runs to 15 residues. The germline V gene has CDR1 MGHDK and CDR2 SYGVNS.

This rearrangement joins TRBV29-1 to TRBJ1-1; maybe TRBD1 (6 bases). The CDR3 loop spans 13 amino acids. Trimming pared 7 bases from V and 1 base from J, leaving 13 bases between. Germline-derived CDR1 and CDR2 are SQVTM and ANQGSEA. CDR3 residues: CSAKTGKNTEAFF. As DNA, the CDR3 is TGCAGCGCCAAGACAGGAAAGAACACTGAAGCTTTCTTT.

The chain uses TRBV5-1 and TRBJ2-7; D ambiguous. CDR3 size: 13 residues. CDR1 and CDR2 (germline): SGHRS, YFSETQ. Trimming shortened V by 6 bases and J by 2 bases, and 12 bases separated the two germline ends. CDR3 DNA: TGCGCCAGCACCGGCACAGCTACCTACGAGCAGTACTTC. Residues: CASTGTATYEQYF. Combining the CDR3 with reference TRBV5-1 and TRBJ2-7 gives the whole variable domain KAGVTQTPRYLIKTRGQQVTLSCSPISGHRSVSWYQQTPGQGLQFLFEYFSETQRNKGNFPGRFSGRQFSNSRSEMNVSTLELGDSALYLCASTGTATYEQYFGPGTRLTVT.

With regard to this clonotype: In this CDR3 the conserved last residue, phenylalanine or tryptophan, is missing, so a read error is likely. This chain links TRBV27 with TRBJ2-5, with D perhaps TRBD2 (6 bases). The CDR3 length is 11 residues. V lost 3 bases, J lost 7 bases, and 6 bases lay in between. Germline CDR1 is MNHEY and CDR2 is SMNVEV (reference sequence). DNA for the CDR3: TGTGCCAGCAGTTTGGGAGGGACCCAGTACCTC. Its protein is CASSLGGTQYL.

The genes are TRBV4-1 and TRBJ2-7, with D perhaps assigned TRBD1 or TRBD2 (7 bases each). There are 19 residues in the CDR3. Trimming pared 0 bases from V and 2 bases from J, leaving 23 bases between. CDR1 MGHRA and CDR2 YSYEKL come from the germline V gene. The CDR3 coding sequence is TGCGCCAGCAGCCAAGATAGGGTTGGGGAGGGGGCGCGTCCCTACGAGCAGTACTTC. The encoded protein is CASSQDRVGEGARPYEQYF.